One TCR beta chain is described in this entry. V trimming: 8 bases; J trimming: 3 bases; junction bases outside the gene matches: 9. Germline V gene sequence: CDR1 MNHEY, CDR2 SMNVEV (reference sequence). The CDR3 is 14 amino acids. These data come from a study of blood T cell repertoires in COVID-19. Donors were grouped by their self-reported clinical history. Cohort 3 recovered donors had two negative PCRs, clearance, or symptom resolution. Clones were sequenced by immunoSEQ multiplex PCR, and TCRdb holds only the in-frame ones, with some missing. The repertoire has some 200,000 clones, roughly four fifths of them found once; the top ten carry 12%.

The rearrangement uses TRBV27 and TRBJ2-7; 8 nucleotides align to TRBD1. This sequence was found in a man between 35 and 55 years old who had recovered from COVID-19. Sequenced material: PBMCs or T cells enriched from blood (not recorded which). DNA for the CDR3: TGTGCCAGCGGAAAAGCAGGGGGCATCTACGAGCAGTACTTC. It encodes CASGKAGGIYEQYF.